This entry lists 22 T cell receptor beta chains sequenced from one sample in a study of blood T cell repertoires in COVID-19. Assay: immunoSEQ multiplex PCR; the TCRdb copy retains only in-frame clones and omits some. The sample carries 150,000 to 200,000 clones, 80% to 90% recorded once. Sequenced input: peripheral blood. The receptors stem from a woman aged 70-85 years with COVID-19, enrolled during active disease.

The chain combines TRBV10-3 with TRBJ2-7, with D perhaps matching TRBD2 (6 bases). The CDR3 length is 13 residues. The V and J ends lost 3 bases and 3 bases respectively, with 9 bases between them. The V gene's germline CDR1 is ENHRY and CDR2 SYGVKD. CDR3 coding DNA: TGTGCCATCAGTGAAGGAGGGAACTACGAGCAGTACTTC. Protein sequence: CAISEGGNYEQYF.

The V gene is TRBV9, the J gene TRBJ1-2, with TRBD1 identical over 7 bases. Germline trimming cut 3 bases from V and 4 bases from J; bases unmatched to any gene: 3. Germline V gene data show CDR1 as SGDLS and CDR2 as YYNGEE. This CDR3 has 13 amino acids. This CDR3 reads CASSEQGPYGYTF. The CDR3 nucleotides are TGTGCCAGCAGCGAACAGGGGCCCTATGGCTACACCTTC.

This chain joins TRBV5-6 and TRBJ1-6; TRBD1 matches at 9 bases. With 3 bases clipped from V and 10 bases from J, the junction kept 5 bases outside the gene matches. The germline gives CDR1 SGHDT, CDR2 YYEEEE. The CDR3 has 14 amino acids. The CDR3 region is CASSSTGGKSPLHF. DNA for the CDR3: TGTGCCAGCAGCTCTACAGGGGGCAAGTCACCCCTCCACTTT.

This clone was picked up one time. The chain joins TRBV5-6 to TRBJ2-2, with 7 bases aligning to TRBD1. Germline values: CDR1 SGHDT, CDR2 YYEEEE. This CDR3 contains 14 residues. V dropped 2 bases and J dropped 5; count of bases not matched to a gene: 3. The CDR3 protein is CASSLRGRTGELFF. Here the CDR3 DNA reads TGTGCCAGCAGCTTAAGGGGGCGAACCGGGGAGCTGTTTTTT.

CDR3 bases: TGTGCCAGCAGCCAACAGGGTACCACTTCTTCTGGAAACACCATATATTTT. It translates to CASSQQGTTSSGNTIYF. The chain recombines TRBV4-2 with TRBJ1-3; tentative D call: TRBD1 (5 bases). The germline V gene has CDR1 LGHNA and CDR2 YNFKEQ. V lost 2 bases and J lost 1, with 15 bases in between. This CDR3 has 17 amino acids.

This clone was picked up a small number of times. The rearrangement joins TRBV3-1 (or the pseudogene TRBV3-2) to TRBJ1-5, with D maybe TRBD1 (6 bases). The V gene lost 5 bases and the J gene lost 3 bases, with 11 bases spanning the gap. Germline CDR1 and CDR2: LGHDT and YNNKEL (reference sequence). The CDR3 has 14 residues. CDR3 coding DNA: TGTGCCAGCAGCTATACAGGGACCAATCAGCCCCAGCATTTT. It yields the protein CASSYTGTNQPQHF.

This chain connects TRBV28 to TRBJ2-1; 8 bases map to TRBD2. V lost 7 bases and J lost 2; bases outside the gene matches: 7. The CDR3 spans 15 residues. CDR1 is MDHEN and CDR2 is SYDVKM in the germline V gene. The DNA of the CDR3 is TGTGCCAGCACCATAGCGGGGCCTACCTACAATGAGCAGTTCTTC. This translates into CASTIAGPTYNEQFF.

J is TRBJ1-1 and V is TRBV20-1; D remains unclear. From germline, CDR1 is DFQATT and CDR2 SNEGSKA (reference sequence). The V and J ends lost 5 bases and 5 bases respectively, with 9 bases between them. This CDR3 comprises 11 residues. This CDR3 is CSAVSETEAFF. The CDR3 region has the DNA TGCAGTGCTGTCAGTGAAACTGAAGCTTTCTTT.

Details on this clone: Other DNA sequences in this specimen translate into the identical CDR3. V and J are TRBV28 and TRBJ2-1; TRBD2 might be the D (5 bases). V was cut by 3 bases and J by 5 bases, with 5 bases left in between. CDR1 and CDR2 (germline): MDHEN, SYDVKM. There are 12 residues in the CDR3. DNA of the CDR3: TGTGCCAGCAGTTTCGGGGACAATGAGCAGTTCTTC. As protein: CASSFGDNEQFF.

The V call is TRBV21-1, the J call TRBJ2-1; the listed D gene, TRBD1, was not tested against the DNA. TRBV21-1 is flagged as a pseudogene. The CDR3 consists of 17 residues. In DNA, the CDR3 is TGTGCCAGCAGCAAGAGTCGCGGGACAGGGGGAAAAGGTGAGCAGTTCTTC. Translation: CASSKSRGTGGKGEQFF.

The V gene is TRBV7-8, the J gene TRBJ2-3; D may be TRBD2 (5 bases). Trimming removed 0 bases from V and 4 bases from J, with 8 bases in between. CDR1 and CDR2 (germline): SGHVS, FQNEAQ. This CDR3 is 14 amino acids long. CDR3 sequence (DNA): TGTGCCAGCAGCTTAGCGGCAGCGGCAGATACGCAGTATTTT. It yields the protein CASSLAAAADTQYF.

This chain joins TRBV11-2 and TRBJ1-2; D call uncertain. V was clipped by 5 bases and J by 5 bases, with 9 bases between them. The germline V gene encodes CDR1 SGHAT and CDR2 FQNNGV. CDR3 length equals 12 residues. The DNA of the CDR3 is TGTGCCAGCAGCGCCACTTCTTATGGCTACACCTTC. It specifies CASSATSYGYTF.

The chain combines TRBV5-1 with TRBJ2-7, with TRBD1 identical over 7 bases. There are 15 residues in the CDR3. Per germline, CDR1 SGHRS and CDR2 YFSETQ. With 0 bases clipped from V and 1 base from J, the junction kept 4 bases outside the gene matches. DNA for the CDR3: TGCGCCAGCAGCTTGGCACAGGGGATATCCTACGAGCAGTACTTC. Its protein is CASSLAQGISYEQYF.

V and J are TRBV28 and TRBJ1-4; 8 bases are a match to TRBD1. The CDR3 consists of 16 residues. From germline, CDR1 is MDHEN and CDR2 SYDVKM. The trim removed 6 bases at V and 7 bases at J, leaving 13 bases unmatched. The DNA for the CDR3 is TGTGCCAGCAGATATGGGACAGGCCGATCGAGTGAAAAACTGTTTTTT. This sequence encodes CASRYGTGRSSEKLFF.

The CDR3 DNA reads TGTGCCAGCAGCCCACGAGGTAGCGGGGGATGGCAGTTCTTC. It specifies CASSPRGSGGWQFF. The chain employs TRBV7-8 and TRBJ2-1, with 9 bases fitting TRBD2. CDR3 length: 14 residues. Per the germline V gene, CDR1 is SGHVS and CDR2 is FQNEAQ. Losses at the gene ends were 5 bases for V and 12 bases for J; bases not matched to a gene: 11.

The rearrangement uses TRBV27 and TRBJ2-2, with 8 bases fitting TRBD1. This CDR3 spans 16 amino acids. CDR1 is MNHEY and CDR2 is SMNVEV in the germline V gene (reference sequence). Trimming cost V 5 bases and J 1 base; bases outside gene matches: 6. The CDR3 sequence is CASSPGTGRNTGELFF. CDR3 DNA: TGTGCCAGCAGTCCTGGGACAGGCAGGAACACCGGGGAGCTGTTTTTT.

This clone was counted once. This rearrangement joins TRBV29-1 to TRBJ2-7, with 8 bases fitting TRBD1. V was pared by 7 bases and J by 0 bases, with 5 bases of the junction left unmatched. The CDR3 extends over 13 amino acids. CDR1 and CDR2 from the germline V gene are SQVTM and ANQGSEA. The CDR3 bases are TGCAGCGCCGGACAGGGTGCCTCCTACGAGCAGTACTTC. It encodes CSAGQGASYEQYF.

The chain couples TRBV7-9 to TRBJ1-1; TRBD1 matches at 8 bases. CDR1 is SEHNR, CDR2 FQNEAQ, per germline (reference sequence). This CDR3 comprises 19 residues. V gave up 3 bases and J gave up 0 bases; unmatched junction bases: 15. CDR3 sequence (DNA): TGTGCCAGCAGCTTGATCTATGGACAGGGACCTGGCGTGAACACTGAAGCTTTCTTT. It specifies CASSLIYGQGPGVNTEAFF.

The chain links TRBV3-1 (or the pseudogene TRBV3-2) to TRBJ2-7, with 9 nucleotides matching TRBD2. The CDR3 length is 15 residues. Germline trimming cut 0 bases from V and 4 bases from J; bases unmatched to any gene: 4. CDR1 LGHDT and CDR2 YNNKEL come from the germline V gene (reference sequence). The CDR3: CASSQEWSGRYEQYF. The CDR3 bases are TGTGCCAGCAGCCAAGAATGGAGCGGGAGGTACGAGCAGTACTTC.

Only one count was recorded for this clone. The rearrangement joins TRBV30 to TRBJ1-1, with D perhaps TRBD1 (5 bases). CDR1 GTSNPN and CDR2 SVGIG come from the germline V gene (reference sequence). This CDR3 has 13 residues. V lost 4 bases and J lost 4, with 13 bases in between. In nucleotides, the CDR3 is TGTGCCTGGATCGCAGGGCTCGGCACTGAAGCTTTCTTT. Residues: CAWIAGLGTEAFF. The whole variable domain, remainder taken from reference TRBV30 and TRBJ1-1, is SQTIHQWPATLVQPVGSPLSLECTVEGTSNPNLYWYRQAAGRGLQLLFYSVGIGQISSEVPQNLSASRPQDRQFILSSKKLLLSDSGFYLCAWIAGLGTEAFFGQGTRLTVV.

The rearrangement links TRBV20-1 to TRBJ2-1, with 7 bases fitting TRBD2. The V gene's germline CDR1 is DFQATT and CDR2 SNEGSKA (reference sequence). The length of the CDR3 is 14 residues. V was clipped by 3 bases and J by 0 bases; unmatched bases: 2. Here the CDR3 DNA reads TGCAGTGCTAGTGGCGGGAGCTCCTACAATGAGCAGTTCTTC. This sequence encodes CSASGGSSYNEQFF.

This sequence joins TRBV5-1 and TRBJ1-1, with D perhaps TRBD1 (5 bases). V lost 4 bases and J lost 0, with 13 bases in between. Germline values: CDR1 SGHRS, CDR2 YFSETQ. CDR3 length equals 15 residues. This chain's CDR3 is CASSRGNRLNTEAFF. As DNA, the CDR3 is TGCGCCAGCAGCAGAGGAAACAGGCTGAACACTGAAGCTTTCTTT. The full variable domain, rest sourced from reference TRBV5-1 and TRBJ1-1, is KAGVTQTPRYLIKTRGQQVTLSCSPISGHRSVSWYQQTPGQGLQFLFEYFSETQRNKGNFPGRFSGRQFSNSRSEMNVSTLELGDSALYLCASSRGNRLNTEAFFGQGTRLTVV.